Sequencing of this TCR beta chain was carried out in a study of blood T cell repertoires in COVID-19. Here immunoSEQ multiplex PCR was the method, and the copy in TCRdb shows in-frame clones only, minus some. The table includes around 200,000 clones, 85% detected once. Recruits, aged roughly 18 to 90 years, lived in around 24 US areas. Clinical histories supplied by participants themselves formed the basis of cohort assignment. Two consecutive negative NP/OP PCR tests, clearance, or resolved symptoms defined Cohort 3 recovery. This CDR3 region has 12 residues. Germline CDR1 reads MDHEN; CDR2 reads SYDVKM. V gave up 6 bases and J gave up 7 bases, with 10 bases separating them.

The sample taken for sequencing was PBMCs or T cells enriched from blood (not recorded which). The TCR originated in a man in his forties who had recovered from COVID-19. V is TRBV28 and J is TRBJ2-1; a weak D match, TRBD1 (5 bases). The CDR3 reads CASSARVNEQFF. In DNA form, the CDR3 reads TGTGCCAGCAGCGCCAGGGTTAATGAGCAGTTCTTC. Supplemented by reference TRBV28 and TRBJ2-1, the full variable domain reads DVKVTQSSRYLVKRTGEKVFLECVQDMDHENMFWYRQDPGLGLRLIYFSYDVKMKEKGDIPEGYSVSREKKERFSLILESASTNQTSMYLCASSARVNEQFFGPGTRLTVL.